The entry that follows covers one TCR beta chain sequence. The sample originates from a study of blood T cell repertoires in COVID-19. The method was immunoSEQ multiplex PCR; TCRdb's version includes in-frame clones alone and lacks a portion of them. The table has almost 200,000 clones, 70% to 90% seen once. The V and J ends lost 6 bases and 2 bases, in that order; junction bases with no gene match: 9. Germline CDR1 is LNHDA and CDR2 is SQIVND (reference sequence). The CDR3 has 15 residues. The sequence was collected from a man aged 55 to 70 with COVID-19, enrolled during active disease. This sequence joins TRBV19 and TRBJ1-2, with 7 bases aligning to TRBD1. The sequenced sample was peripheral blood. CDR3 amino acids: CASSTKGQTNYGYTF. CDR3 DNA: TGTGCCAGTAGCACTAAGGGACAGACGAACTATGGCTACACCTTC.